A single sample gave rise to the 30 T cell receptor beta chains below, sequenced in a study of CD8 T cells in ankylosing spondylitis. TCRdb independently ran MiXCR on the 5' RACE reads; one entry per CDR3 protein. The sample comprises about 240,000 distinct CDR3 sequences, roughly 8.6% of which are singletons, and 6.5% to 7% rests with the top ten. The sample comprised blood, either unsorted or a sorted T cell fraction (not recorded which). The receptors here all came from a male donor with ankylosing spondylitis or in good health (not recorded which).

Only a few counts were recorded for this clonotype. The rearrangement joins TRBV5-8 to TRBJ1-1; D remains unclear. The germline gives CDR1 SGHTS, CDR2 YDEGEE. V was clipped by 4 bases and J by 1 base, with 11 bases between them. The CDR3 totals 14 residues. The CDR3: CASSQLSENTEAFF. Here the CDR3 DNA reads TGTGCCAGCAGCCAGCTCTCAGAGAACACTGAAGCTTTCTTT.

This chain links TRBV4-2 with TRBJ2-1; 9 nucleotides agree with TRBD2. This CDR3 spans 16 amino acids. Germline CDR1 is LGHNA and CDR2 is YNFKEQ. Germline trimming cut 0 bases from V and 9 bases from J; bases unmatched to any gene: 9. Here the CDR3 reads CASSQEVGGGAGEQFF. For the CDR3, the DNA is TGTGCCAGCAGCCAAGAAGTAGGCGGGGGGGCCGGTGAGCAGTTCTTC.

Points on this clonotype: With a much larger clone just one base away, this may be a read error. The final CDR3 position lacks the conserved phenylalanine or tryptophan, pointing to a likely read error. V is TRBV20-1 and J is TRBJ1-1, with D tentatively TRBD1 (5 bases). CDR3 length: 13 residues. From germline, CDR1 is DFQATT and CDR2 SNEGSKA (reference sequence). V was clipped by 3 bases and J by 4 bases, with 12 bases between them. As DNA, the CDR3 is TGCAGTGCTAGGAGAAACGGGGGCACTGAAGCTTTCCTT. It specifies CSARRNGGTEAFL.

This clonotype has at least ten counts. The chain recombines TRBV5-5 with TRBJ1-2; no definite D call. The germline V gene has CDR1 SGHKS and CDR2 YYEKEE (reference sequence). The V and J ends lost 1 base and 4 bases respectively, with 8 bases between them. CDR3 length: 13 amino acids. The CDR3 here is CASSLRQIYGYTF. The CDR3 DNA is TGTGCCAGCAGCTTGCGGCAGATCTATGGCTACACCTTC.

There are many counts of this clonotype. The chain couples TRBV5-1 to TRBJ2-1; 7 positions match TRBD2. Losses at the gene ends were 3 bases for V and 8 bases for J; bases not matched to a gene: 11. The CDR3 has 15 amino acids. Germline CDR1 reads SGHRS; CDR2 reads YFSETQ. The DNA for the CDR3 is TGCGCCAGCAGCTGGGGGGGAGGGCCTTGGTATGAGCAGTTCTTC. Translation: CASSWGGGPWYEQFF.

The genes are TRBV7-2 and TRBJ1-1; tentative D call: TRBD1 (5 bases). This CDR3 has 13 residues. Trimming left V 5 bases short and J 10 bases short, with 17 bases between. Germline V gives CDR1 SGHTA, CDR2 FQGNSA. CDR3 protein: CASSPEVGRRAFF. CDR3 bases: TGTGCCAGCAGCCCAGAGGTGGGGCGGAGAGCTTTCTTT.

The chain combines TRBV15 with TRBJ2-5, with 7 bases lining up with TRBD1. The CDR3 is 14 residues long. Looked up from germline, CDR1 is LNHNV and CDR2 is YYDKDF (reference sequence). The ends lost 4 bases at V and 4 bases at J; junction bases unmatched: 6. The CDR3 loop reads CATSIGTVGETQYF. The CDR3 coding sequence is TGTGCCACCAGCATCGGGACAGTGGGAGAGACCCAGTACTTC.

The sample holds many counts of this clonotype. The chain links TRBV7-2 to TRBJ2-2, with D possibly being TRBD2 (5 bases). The CDR3 has 17 residues. The germline CDR1 and CDR2 sequences are SGHTA and FQGNSA. V was clipped by 0 bases and J by 1 base, with 12 bases between them. The CDR3 DNA reads as TGTGCCAGCAGCTTAGCCCTAGCTCCAAGGAACACCGGGGAGCTGTTTTTT. Translation gives CASSLALAPRNTGELFF.

At least ten counts were recorded for this clonotype. The chain links TRBV5-6 to TRBJ1-1, with unresolved D. V lost 1 base and J 3 bases, leaving 7 bases between the germline ends. CDR3 length: 13 amino acids. Germline V lookup: CDR1 SGHDT, CDR2 YYEEEE. The CDR3 coding sequence is TGTGCCAGCAGCTTGTGGGTGCACACTGAAGCTTTCTTT. Amino acid sequence: CASSLWVHTEAFF.

The chain has TRBV5-1 and TRBJ2-6; no clear D gene. This CDR3 is built from 17 residues. V lost 4 bases, J lost 0 bases, and 14 bases lay in between. Looked up from germline, CDR1 is SGHRS and CDR2 is YFSETQ. Here the CDR3 DNA reads TGCGCCAGCAGCCCCCAGGTGCCGAGCTCTGGGGCCAACGTCCTGACTTTC. As protein: CASSPQVPSSGANVLTF.

The table lists this clonotype with many counts. This chain links TRBV12-3 or TRBV12-4 with TRBJ2-1; no clear D. The V gene lost 5 bases and the J gene lost 8 bases, with 7 bases spanning the gap. The CDR3 length is 11 residues. Here the CDR3 DNA reads TGTGCCAGCAGTCCCAGCCATGAGCAGTTCTTC. Translated: CASSPSHEQFF.

This clonotype was seen ten or more times. The genes are TRBV14 and TRBJ2-1; weak D call: TRBD1 (5 bases). Trimming took off 4 bases at V and 16 bases at J, with 17 bases between the two ends. This CDR3 has 12 residues. Looked up from germline, CDR1 is SGHDN and CDR2 is FVKESK. The DNA for the CDR3 is TGTGCCAGCAGCCTCCCAAGGGGCGCCCATTTCTTC. It translates to CASSLPRGAHFF.

This clonotype occurred many times. The CDR3 region has the DNA TGCAGTGCTAGAGGTACAGGGATCACTGAAGCTTTCTTT. Translation gives CSARGTGITEAFF. The rearrangement links TRBV20-1 to TRBJ1-1; D perhaps matches TRBD1 (6 bases). The V and J ends lost 1 base and 4 bases respectively, with 10 bases between them. The germline V gene encodes CDR1 DFQATT and CDR2 SNEGSKA (reference sequence). This CDR3 is 13 amino acids long.

Many counts were recorded for this clonotype. The genes are TRBV4-3 and TRBJ1-2; 7 bases are shared with TRBD1. V shed 1 base, J shed 2 bases, and the junction held 7 bases outside the gene matches. The CDR3 has 16 amino acids. Germline lookup yields CDR1 LGHNA and CDR2 YSLEER. The CDR3, as DNA: TGCGCCAGCAGCCAAGTGCTGCGGGGACAGAACTATGGCTACACCTTC. Its protein product is CASSQVLRGQNYGYTF.

In this sample, this clonotype turned up many times. The rearrangement links TRBV5-6 to TRBJ1-1, with 7 bases identical to TRBD1. CDR3 length equals 14 residues. V was clipped by 2 bases and J by 2 bases; unmatched bases: 3. Germline V gene data show CDR1 as SGHDT and CDR2 as YYEEEE. For the CDR3, the DNA is TGTGCCAGCAGCTTCGGACAGGTTAACACTGAAGCTTTCTTT. This codes for CASSFGQVNTEAFF.

The chain recombines TRBV20-1 with TRBJ2-3; 11 nucleotides line up with TRBD2. CDR1 is DFQATT and CDR2 is SNEGSKA in the germline V gene (reference sequence). The CDR3 is made up of 15 amino acids. Unmatched junction bases numbered 9, after V lost 4 bases and J lost 6 bases. The chain's CDR3 is CSATIAGGLADTQYF. As DNA, the CDR3 is TGCAGTGCTACTATAGCGGGAGGGTTGGCGGATACGCAGTATTTT.

This clonotype came up many times. The chain carries TRBV5-5 and TRBJ2-6, with D unclear. Per germline, CDR1 SGHKS and CDR2 YYEKEE (reference sequence). CDR3 size: 18 residues. V shed 0 bases and J shed 2 bases, with 15 bases lying between them. As DNA, the CDR3 is TGTGCCAGCAGCTTGGAGGGTATGGGTAGAGCTGGGGCCAACGTCCTGACTTTC. Translating it yields CASSLEGMGRAGANVLTF.

This clonotype occurred many times. The chain has TRBV12-3 or TRBV12-4 and TRBJ2-2; no clear D gene. Trimming cost V 3 bases and J 6 bases, with 8 bases left between them. The CDR3 runs to 13 residues. CDR3 DNA: TGTGCCAGCAGTTTGGCAAACCCCGGGGAGCTGTTTTTT. Its protein is CASSLANPGELFF.

The sample holds many counts of this clonotype. The chain joins TRBV7-9 to TRBJ2-7, with a weak D call TRBD1 (5 bases). This CDR3 comprises 14 residues. V was shortened by 5 bases and J by 3 bases, with 14 bases between the two germline ends. Germline CDR1 reads SEHNR; CDR2 reads FQNEAQ (reference sequence). CDR3 in amino acids: CASSRDRDFYEQYF. Here the CDR3 DNA reads TGTGCCAGCAGCCGCGACAGAGATTTCTACGAGCAGTACTTC. Supplemented by reference TRBV7-9 and TRBJ2-7, the full variable domain reads DTGVSQNPRHKITKRGQNVTFRCDPISEHNRLYWYRQTLGQGPEFLTYFQNEAQLEKSRLLSDRFSAERPKGSFSTLEIQRTEQGDSAMYLCASSRDRDFYEQYFGPGTRLTVT.

This clonotype appeared a few times. This chain connects TRBV18 to TRBJ2-5; 8 positions agree with TRBD1. The V and J ends lost 6 bases and 2 bases, in that order; junction bases with no gene match: 8. From germline, CDR1 is KGHSH and CDR2 LQKENI. The CDR3 has 15 residues. CDR3 bases: TGTGCCAGCTCCGGACAGGGATCCGGACAAGAGACCCAGTACTTC. This encodes CASSGQGSGQETQYF.

This clonotype appeared a few times. J is TRBJ1-4 and V is TRBV12-3 or TRBV12-4; TRBD1 is a possible D gene (5 bases). The CDR3 covers 15 residues. V shed 5 bases and J shed 7 bases, with 17 bases lying between them. This CDR3 is CASSLRTVGGEKLFF. CDR3 bases: TGTGCCAGCAGTCTCCGGACGGTTGGGGGTGAAAAACTGTTTTTT.

This clonotype showed up many times. This chain joins TRBV5-6 and TRBJ2-5; D not certain. From germline, CDR1 is SGHDT and CDR2 YYEEEE. The CDR3 extends over 13 amino acids. Trimming stripped 0 bases from V and 5 bases from J, with 8 bases between. CDR3 residues: CASSLAVGETQYF. In nucleotides, the CDR3 is TGTGCCAGCAGCTTGGCTGTCGGTGAGACCCAGTACTTC.

The rearrangement uses TRBV2 and TRBJ2-5; TRBD1 aligns across 7 bases. V dropped 6 bases and J dropped 3; count of bases not matched to a gene: 7. Germline V gene sequence: CDR1 SNHLY, CDR2 FYNNEI. The CDR3 is 14 residues long. The CDR3 bases are TGTGCCAGCAGCACGACAGGGCATGAAGAGACCCAGTACTTC. Translating it yields CASSTTGHEETQYF.

This sequence joins TRBV3-1 and TRBJ1-1; D is unclear. V was trimmed by 4 bases and J by 6 bases, leaving 15 bases between them. In germline, CDR1 is LGHDT, CDR2 YNNKEL (reference sequence). The CDR3 is 14 amino acids. The DNA for the CDR3 is TGTGCCAGCAGCCCCCTAGACCGGGGTGCTGAAGCTTTCTTT. Protein product: CASSPLDRGAEAFF.

Many counts were recorded for this clonotype. This chain links TRBV7-9 with TRBJ1-1; 7 positions agree with TRBD1. In germline, CDR1 is SEHNR, CDR2 FQNEAQ (reference sequence). The CDR3 is 14 amino acids. Trimming at V came to 5 bases and at J to 1 base, leaving 4 bases not matched to a gene. The CDR3 region has the DNA TGTGCCAGCAGCAAGGGACAGCGGAACACTGAAGCTTTCTTT. It specifies CASSKGQRNTEAFF.

This clonotype was seen ten or more times. The chain employs TRBV7-8 and TRBJ1-4, with 11 positions matching TRBD1. The CDR3 is 13 amino acids. With V trimmed by 5 bases and J by 8 bases, 1 base remained unmatched. Germline V gene data show CDR1 as SGHVS and CDR2 as FQNEAQ. The CDR3 nucleotides are TGTGCCAGCAGCGGGACAGGGGGGGAAAAACTGTTTTTT. Its translation is CASSGTGGEKLFF.

This clonotype has a handful of counts. This chain connects TRBV4-2 to TRBJ1-5; D is ambiguous. CDR3 length: 15 residues. Trimming cost V 1 base and J 2 bases, with 9 bases left between them. CDR1 is LGHNA and CDR2 is YNFKEQ in the germline V gene. The CDR3 sequence is CASSQAAGGNQPQHF. Written as DNA, the CDR3 is TGTGCCAGCAGCCAAGCGGCTGGGGGCAATCAGCCCCAGCATTTT.

The chain employs TRBV5-4 and TRBJ1-1; D is perhaps TRBD1 (6 bases). This CDR3 has 14 residues. Germline loops: CDR1 SGHNT, CDR2 YYREEE (reference sequence). The V end lost 4 bases, the J end lost 6 bases, and 16 bases lay between the germline ends. CDR3 amino acids: CASSGGGRRAEAFF. Here the CDR3 DNA reads TGTGCCAGCAGCGGGGGGGGGCGCCGAGCTGAAGCTTTCTTT.

This rearrangement joins TRBV19 to TRBJ2-3; maybe TRBD2 (5 bases). Trimming removed 10 bases at V and 2 bases at J, with 19 bases between. Per germline, CDR1 LNHDA and CDR2 SQIVND (reference sequence). The CDR3 is made up of 15 amino acids. The CDR3 loop reads CATTSLAGSTDTQYF. DNA for the CDR3: TGTGCCACCACCTCCCTAGCAGGTTCCACAGATACGCAGTATTTT.

In its sample, this clonotype was seen many times. The V call is TRBV20-1, the J call TRBJ1-5; D is unresolved. The CDR3 length is 13 residues. Trimming cost V 4 bases and J 10 bases, with 17 bases left between them. Germline V gives CDR1 DFQATT, CDR2 SNEGSKA (reference sequence). CDR3 coding DNA: TGCAGTGCTATAGAAACAGTAGGTTTCCCCCAGCATTTT. Its translation is CSAIETVGFPQHF.